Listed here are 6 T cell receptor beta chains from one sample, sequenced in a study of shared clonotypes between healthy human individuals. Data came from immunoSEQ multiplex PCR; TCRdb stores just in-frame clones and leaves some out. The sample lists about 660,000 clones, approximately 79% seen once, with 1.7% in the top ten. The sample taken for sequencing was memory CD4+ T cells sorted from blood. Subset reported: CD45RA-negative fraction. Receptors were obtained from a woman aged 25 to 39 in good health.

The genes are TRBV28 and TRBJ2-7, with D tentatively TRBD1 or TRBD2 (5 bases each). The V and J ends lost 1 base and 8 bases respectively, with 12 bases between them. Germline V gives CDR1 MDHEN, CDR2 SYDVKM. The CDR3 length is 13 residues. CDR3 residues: CASSLSGTTKQYF. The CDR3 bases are TGTGCCAGCAGTTTATCGGGGACCACGAAGCAGTACTTC.

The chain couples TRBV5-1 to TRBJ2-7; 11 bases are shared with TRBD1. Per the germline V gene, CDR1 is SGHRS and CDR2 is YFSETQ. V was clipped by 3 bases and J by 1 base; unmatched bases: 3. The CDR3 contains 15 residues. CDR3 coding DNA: TGCGCCAGCAGCTGGACAGGGGGCGCTTCCTACGAGCAGTACTTC. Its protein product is CASSWTGGASYEQYF.

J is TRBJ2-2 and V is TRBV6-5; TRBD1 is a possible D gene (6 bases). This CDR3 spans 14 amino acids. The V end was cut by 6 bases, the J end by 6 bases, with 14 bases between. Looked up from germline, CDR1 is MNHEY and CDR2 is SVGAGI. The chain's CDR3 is CASRQTRQAGELFF. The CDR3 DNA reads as TGTGCCAGCAGACAAACTAGACAGGCCGGGGAGCTGTTTTTT.

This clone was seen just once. The CDR3 region is CASRSSGNYNEQFF. Written as DNA, the CDR3 is TGCGCCAGCAGGTCGAGCGGGAACTACAATGAGCAGTTCTTC. The chain links TRBV5-1 to TRBJ2-1; 7 bases fit TRBD2. The CDR3 runs to 14 residues. V lost 5 bases to trimming and J lost 3 bases; unmatched junction nucleotides: 5. Germline V gene data show CDR1 as SGHRS and CDR2 as YFSETQ.

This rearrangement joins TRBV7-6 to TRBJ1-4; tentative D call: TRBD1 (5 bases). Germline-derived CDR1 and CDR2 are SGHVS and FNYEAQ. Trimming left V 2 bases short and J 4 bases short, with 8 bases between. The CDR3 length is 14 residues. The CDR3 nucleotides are TGTGCCAGCAGCTTATTCGACAGTAATGAAAAACTGTTTTTT. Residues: CASSLFDSNEKLFF.

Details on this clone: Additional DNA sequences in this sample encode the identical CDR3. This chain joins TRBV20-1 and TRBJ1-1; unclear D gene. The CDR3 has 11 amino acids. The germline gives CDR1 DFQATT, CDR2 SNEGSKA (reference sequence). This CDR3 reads CSPNRNTEAFF. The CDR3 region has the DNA TGCAGCCCGAATAGGAACACTGAAGCTTTCTTT.